The 20 T cell receptor beta chains below were found in one sample sequenced in a study of blood T cell repertoires in COVID-19. Generated by immunoSEQ multiplex PCR, the TCRdb table keeps only in-frame clones and is missing some. This table has fewer than 100,000 clones, 70% to 90% appearing once. Sequenced material: peripheral blood. These TCRs come from a man in his 60s with acute or convalescent COVID-19.

CDR3 in DNA: TGTGCCAGCAGGATCTCACAGGGACCCTACGAGCAGTACTTC. Protein product: CASRISQGPYEQYF. This chain connects TRBV6-5 to TRBJ2-7; a weak D match, TRBD1 (6 bases). This CDR3 spans 14 amino acids. CDR1 is MNHEY and CDR2 is SVGAGI in the germline V gene. V was shortened by 6 bases and J by 2 bases, with 14 bases between the two germline ends.

The chain joins TRBV28 to TRBJ1-5; possible D gene TRBD1, 5 bases. The CDR3 contains 15 residues. V lost 3 bases and J 2 bases, leaving 11 bases between the germline ends. Germline V gene lookup returns CDR1 MDHEN and CDR2 SYDVKM. Here the CDR3 reads CASSLGGSGNQPQHF. The CDR3 DNA follows: TGTGCCAGCAGTTTGGGGGGGTCCGGCAATCAGCCCCAGCATTTT.

The chain joins TRBV6-2 or TRBV6-3 to TRBJ1-6; D unresolved. V was trimmed by 2 bases and J by 6 bases, leaving 11 bases between them. The CDR3 is 15 residues long. Per the germline V gene, CDR1 is MNHEY and CDR2 is SVGEGT. In DNA form, the CDR3 reads TGTGCCAGCAGTTACGATCGAACAGTTAATTCACCCCTCCACTTT. This gives the protein CASSYDRTVNSPLHF.

This chain joins TRBV6-2 or TRBV6-3 and TRBJ1-2; a possible D gene is TRBD1 (5 bases). The V end was cut by 4 bases, the J end by 4 bases, with 13 bases between. CDR3 length equals 14 residues. Germline-derived CDR1 and CDR2 are MNHEY and SVGEGT. This CDR3 reads CASSSDSGGYGYTF. DNA of the CDR3: TGTGCCAGCAGTTCAGACTCGGGGGGCTATGGCTACACCTTC.

J is TRBJ2-4 and V is TRBV5-1; 11 nucleotides line up with TRBD2. The CDR3 extends over 16 amino acids. Germline trimming cut 6 bases from V and 0 bases from J; bases unmatched to any gene: 5. Germline CDR1 and CDR2: SGHRS and YFSETQ. This CDR3 reads CASTNLAGGAKNIQYF. The CDR3 nucleotides are TGCGCCAGCACTAATCTAGCGGGGGGAGCCAAAAACATTCAGTACTTC.

This chain links TRBV6-5 with TRBJ1-6; TRBD1 might be the D (5 bases). The CDR3 is 16 residues long. The V end lost 0 bases, the J end lost 8 bases, and 14 bases lay between the germline ends. Germline V CDR1 and CDR2: MNHEY, SVGAGI. The CDR3 loop is CASSYSSWGGDSPLHF. The CDR3 bases are TGTGCCAGCAGTTACTCGAGCTGGGGCGGGGATTCACCCCTCCACTTT.

This clone has a single count. The chain recombines TRBV7-2 with TRBJ1-2; D remains ambiguous. This CDR3 spans 15 amino acids. Germline CDR1 and CDR2: SGHTA and FQGNSA. V was trimmed by 5 bases and J by 6 bases, leaving 19 bases between them. This CDR3 is CASSVQRGNRNGYTF. CDR3 sequence (DNA): TGTGCCAGCAGCGTACAAAGAGGGAATCGGAATGGCTACACCTTC.

The V gene is TRBV7-8, the J gene TRBJ1-6; TRBD1 might be the D (5 bases). The CDR3 length is 14 residues. Trimming shortened V by 2 bases and J by 8 bases, and 10 bases separated the two germline ends. Germline V gives CDR1 SGHVS, CDR2 FQNEAQ. CDR3 sequence: CASSLIRADSPLHF. The CDR3 DNA reads TGTGCCAGCAGCTTAATCAGGGCAGATTCACCCCTCCACTTT.

The chain combines TRBV21-1 with TRBJ1-3; TRBD1 is the table's D call and was not checked against the DNA. TRBV21-1 is described as a pseudogene. This CDR3 is 15 amino acids long. The CDR3 DNA reads as TGTGCCAGCAACGAGACAGGAATTTTTAGAAACACCATATATTTT. Protein: CASNETGIFRNTIYF.

CDR3 nucleotides: TGTGCCAGCTCACCAATAGGAGGGGAGCTCGAAAAACTGTTTTTT. As protein: CASSPIGGELEKLFF. The chain employs TRBV18 and TRBJ1-4; D is possibly TRBD1 (5 bases). This CDR3 is built from 15 residues. The germline V gene encodes CDR1 KGHSH and CDR2 LQKENI. V lost 2 bases and J lost 8, with 15 bases in between.

This rearrangement joins TRBV5-1 to TRBJ1-2, with 9 bases lining up with TRBD1. The germline V gene has CDR1 SGHRS and CDR2 YFSETQ. V was pared by 4 bases and J by 2 bases, with 6 bases of the junction left unmatched. The CDR3 sequence is 15 residues long. The CDR3 sequence: CASSLPGTGNYGYTF. In DNA, the CDR3 is TGCGCCAGCAGCCTCCCTGGGACAGGGAACTATGGCTACACCTTC.

The chain combines TRBV7-6 with TRBJ1-1; no definite D call. CDR3 size: 14 residues. Germline CDR1 is SGHVS and CDR2 is FNYEAQ. The V and J ends lost 7 bases and 4 bases respectively, with 16 bases between them. The CDR3 here is CASTKEFSGTEAFF. CDR3 sequence (DNA): TGTGCCAGCACCAAGGAGTTTTCTGGCACTGAAGCTTTCTTT.

The rearrangement links TRBV9 to TRBJ2-7; TRBD2 agrees at 10 bases. In germline, CDR1 is SGDLS, CDR2 YYNGEE. Germline trimming cut 0 bases from V and 6 bases from J; bases unmatched to any gene: 6. This CDR3 contains 15 residues. CDR3 nucleotide sequence: TGTGCCAGCAGCGTAGCGCCTAGCGGGAGTGGCGAGCAGTACTTC. Translated: CASSVAPSGSGEQYF.

The table lists this clone with a few counts. This sequence joins TRBV7-2 and TRBJ2-5, with D maybe TRBD1 (6 bases). CDR1 is SGHTA, CDR2 FQGNSA, per germline. The CDR3 is made up of 13 amino acids. V dropped 4 bases and J dropped 2 bases, with 8 bases sitting between them. CDR3 DNA sequence: TGTGCCAGCAGCTGGGGGCGGCAAGAGACCCAGTACTTC. Translating gives CASSWGRQETQYF.

The chain is built from TRBV21-1 and TRBJ1-1; the table's TRBD1 call for D was not verified on the DNA. TRBV21-1 is shown as a pseudogene. The CDR3 runs to 16 residues. CDR3 sequence: CASNPTRRTEGTEAFF. CDR3 DNA: TGTGCCAGCAACCCCACCAGGAGGACAGAGGGCACTGAAGCTTTCTTT.

The rearrangement joins TRBV18 to TRBJ1-1, with D perhaps matching TRBD1 (6 bases). Trimming left V 6 bases short and J 4 bases short, with 18 bases between. The germline CDR1 and CDR2 sequences are KGHSH and LQKENI. This CDR3 has 15 residues. This chain's CDR3 is CASSPTKQGSTEAFF. DNA for the CDR3: TGTGCCAGCTCGCCTACCAAACAGGGAAGCACTGAAGCTTTCTTT.

The chain employs TRBV10-1 and TRBJ1-3, with D perhaps matching TRBD1 (5 bases). With 0 bases removed from V and 2 bases from J, the gap between germline ends came to 8 bases. Germline CDR1 is WNHNN and CDR2 is SYGVQD (reference sequence). The CDR3 totals 15 residues. The CDR3 spells CASSESVGAGNTIYF. CDR3 nucleotides: TGCGCCAGCAGTGAGTCGGTAGGGGCTGGAAACACCATATATTTT.

The chain links TRBV5-1 to TRBJ2-6; 9 nucleotides match TRBD1. There are 21 residues in the CDR3. CDR1 SGHRS and CDR2 YFSETQ come from the germline V gene. V trimming: 0 bases; J trimming: 0 bases; junction bases outside the gene matches: 13. CDR3 region: CASSLGDRALTSLSGANVLTF. In DNA form, the CDR3 reads TGCGCCAGCAGCTTGGGGGACAGGGCCCTCACTTCCCTCTCTGGGGCCAACGTCCTGACTTTC.

The rearrangement joins TRBV7-6 to TRBJ1-2, with D maybe TRBD1 (5 bases). Per germline, CDR1 SGHVS and CDR2 FNYEAQ. The CDR3 totals 13 residues. V gave up 1 base and J gave up 4 bases, with 7 bases separating them. CDR3 residues: CASSLGQGYGYTF. The CDR3 coding sequence is TGTGCCAGCAGCTTAGGCCAGGGCTATGGCTACACCTTC.

The J gene is TRBJ2-7, the V gene TRBV6-2 or TRBV6-3, with 7 bases that match TRBD1. CDR1 MNHEY and CDR2 SVGEGT come from the germline V gene. This CDR3 is built from 15 residues. V lost 5 bases to trimming and J lost 3 bases; unmatched junction nucleotides: 10. The CDR3 bases are TGTGCCAGCAGTGATGCTCTGGGACAGAACTACGAGCAGTACTTC. This encodes CASSDALGQNYEQYF.